A selection of T cell receptor beta chains follows, all from one sample in a study of shared clonotypes between healthy human individuals. The data were produced by immunoSEQ multiplex PCR, yet TCRdb's version contains in-frame clones alone and is incomplete. The table lists about 2 million clones, over 85% of them singletons. The sequencing input was naive CD4+ T cells sorted from blood. The receptors derive from a man in his late teens or twenties in good health. The CDR3 runs from the conserved cysteine through the conserved F or W. Size tells how often a clone was seen (once, few, many) or the class of an expanded clone, and some rows leave it out.

>TRBV7-2|TRBJ1-2|.
CASTSPFGVGNYGYTF
>TRBV10-3|TRBJ2-1|.
CAISGSGTSDTYEQFF
>TRBV2|TRBJ2-7|.
CTSSEVISGHYEQYF
>TRBV5-4|TRBJ2-2|.
CASSLAWSGGTGELFF
>TRBV27|TRBJ2-2|once
CASRMTSGNTGELFF
>TRBV5-1|TRBJ2-2|.
CASSLAEEAGELFF
>TRBV25-1|TRBJ1-3|.
CASSDEGRASGNTIYF
>TRBV1|TRBJ2-7|.
CTSSQIKTGRSYEQYF
>TRBV21-1|TRBJ2-7|.
CASSSGPGSGEQYF
>TRBV4-3|TRBJ2-5|once
CASSHYRESGTQYF
>TRBV6-5|TRBJ2-2|few
CASTRVGSTGELFF
>TRBV7-3|TRBJ2-2|.
CASSLRAGANTGELFF
>TRBV5-6|TRBJ2-5|.
CASSSPGIAASTQYF
>TRBV18|TRBJ1-1|.
CASSPLDRYTEAFF
>TRBV2|TRBJ1-4|.
CASSDSGKGEKLFF
>TRBV5-1|TRBJ2-2|.
CASSLALAGGFGELFF
>TRBV4-1|TRBJ1-5|.
CASSQVFLGTASNQPQHF
>TRBV2|TRBJ1-5|.
CASSGQQGAQPQHF
>TRBV18|TRBJ1-2|.
CASSRKADGIYGYTF
>TRBV6-6|TRBJ1-3|.
CASSYLQGATGNTIYF
>TRBV7-6|TRBJ2-7|.
CASSRTSGSYEQYF
>TRBV5-1|TRBJ2-7|.
CASSLSAGRGRDEQYF
>TRBV6-7|TRBJ2-7|.
CASIRSGSQYEQYF
>TRBV19|TRBJ1-4|.
CASSPDRDENEKLFF
>TRBV9|TRBJ2-5|.
CASNRGGQETQYF
>TRBV11-2|TRBJ2-2|.
CASSTTGGTGELFF
>TRBV6-5|TRBJ2-5|.
CASGVGMETQYF
>TRBV10-3|TRBJ2-2|.
CATSGTDNTGELFF
>TRBV2|TRBJ1-6|.
CASSEASGSYNSPLHF
>TRBV28|TRBJ2-1|.
CASSLVPGRWFF
>TRBV10-3|TRBJ1-2|.
CAISEGGQGANGYTF
>TRBV25-1|TRBJ1-3|.
CASSEWAGGNTIYF
>TRBV4-1|TRBJ2-4|.
CASSQPAGSKNIQYF
>TRBV7-9|TRBJ2-7|.
CASSSSGLAGGKAYEQYF
>TRBV5-1|TRBJ2-2|.
CASHTGAGELFF
>TRBV5-1|TRBJ2-7|.
CASSLGTGVTYEQYF
>TRBV7-9|TRBJ1-1|.
CASSTGIMNTEAFF
>TRBV7-2|TRBJ1-3|.
CASSVGGTGSGNTIYF
>TRBV19|TRBJ2-2|.
CASTPLWGTPNTGELFF
>TRBV2|TRBJ2-3|.
CASSDPKYDGRGRKDTQYF
>TRBV7-6|TRBJ2-5|.
CASSPGDRGETQYF
>TRBV10-2|TRBJ2-7|.
CASSPGLAGGAYEQYF
>TRBV28|TRBJ1-5|.
CASSSPGGYQPQHF
>TRBV5-1|TRBJ2-5|.
CASSLAQGYQETQYF
>TRBV5-5|TRBJ2-3|.
CASRLTGANTDTQYF
>TRBV27|TRBJ1-5|once
CASSLSWGDQPQHF
>TRBV11-2|TRBJ2-7|.
CASSPPQSYEQYF
>TRBV5-4|TRBJ2-7|once
CASSAGLREQYF
>TRBV6-5|TRBJ1-1|.
CASSYRQRPPNTEAFF
>TRBV19|TRBJ2-5|.
CASSLTQETQYF
>TRBV5-4|TRBJ1-1|.
CASSPGDRLRGTEAFF
>TRBV4-3|TRBJ1-4|.
CASSQSPGDEKLFF
>TRBV5-6|TRBJ2-3|.
CASSLASPSGFPTDTQYF
>TRBV6-5|TRBJ1-5|.
CASSSRGLNQPQHF
>TRBV7-9|TRBJ2-7|.
CASSLAGGQASYEQYF